This TCR beta chain was obtained from a study of T cells after yellow fever vaccination. Study background: Each low-cell-number fraction was prepared by means of SMART-Seq v4 Ultra Low Input. Notes on the study in general: The secondary response was weaker, and its peak arrived faster, on day 5 versus 15. A large majority of primary-vaccination clones showed up again after the booster (about 97% CD4, around 90% CD8).

This CDR3 spans 13 amino acids. Trimming removed 3 bases from V and 9 bases from J, with 15 bases in between. Germline V gives CDR1 DFQATT, CDR2 SNEGSKA (reference sequence). Making TCR cDNA involved 5'RACE template switching, which added UMIs and a universal primer site. TCRdb ran MiXCR on the 5' RACE reads and lists one entry per CDR3 protein. There are some 350,000 distinct CDR3 sequences in the sample; over 5% occur only once, and roughly 15% lies in the top ten. Regarding this clonotype: Its antigen is not known.

The sequences come from PBMCs, collected 5 days after the yellow fever booster vaccination. The source is a young man who received the YFV17D yellow fever vaccine. The chain combines TRBV20-1 with TRBJ1-5; tentatively, D is TRBD1 (5 bases). DNA of the CDR3: TGCAGTGCTAGGGGGCGAGGGGCCGGGCCCCAGCATTTT. Its translation is CSARGRGAGPQHF.